This entry describes one T cell receptor (beta chain). Germline CDR1 and CDR2: SGHTA and FQGNSA. Trimming took off 0 bases at V and 7 bases at J, with 24 bases between the two ends. The CDR3 has 18 residues. These data are taken from a study of blood T cell repertoires in COVID-19. Overall study: Sample material is recorded as cDNA or gDNA derived from T cells, B-cell-depleted T cells, or PBMCs.

In the source study's methods: Amplifying reference gene primers gave estimates of nucleated cell counts. Only in-frame clones appear in the TCRdb table, and some are missing; sequencing was by immunoSEQ multiplex PCR. V, J and clone size reflect that table, while D and trimming were determined from the DNA. The sample yields about 200,000 clones, approximately 81% seen once. The sample taken for sequencing was peripheral blood. The clonotype was recovered from a woman of 80 years or more with acute or convalescent COVID-19. The chain carries TRBV7-2 and TRBJ1-2, with D perhaps matching TRBD1 (6 bases). The CDR3 sequence: CASSLAGGTTSGWSGYTF. CDR3 coding DNA: TGTGCCAGCAGCTTAGCAGGGGGAACAACCTCTGGTTGGAGTGGCTACACCTTC.